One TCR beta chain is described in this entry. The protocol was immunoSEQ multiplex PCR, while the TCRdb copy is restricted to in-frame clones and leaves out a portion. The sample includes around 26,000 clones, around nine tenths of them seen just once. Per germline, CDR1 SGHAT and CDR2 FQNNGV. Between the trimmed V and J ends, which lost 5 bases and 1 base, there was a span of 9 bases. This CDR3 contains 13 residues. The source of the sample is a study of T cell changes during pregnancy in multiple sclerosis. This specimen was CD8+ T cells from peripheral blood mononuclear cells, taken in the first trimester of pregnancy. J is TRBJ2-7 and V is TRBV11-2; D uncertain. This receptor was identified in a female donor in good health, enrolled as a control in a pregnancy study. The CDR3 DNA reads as TGTGCCAGCAGCCTACAGTCGTCCTACGAGCAGTACTTC. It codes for CASSLQSSYEQYF.